These 8 T cell receptor beta chains were all obtained from the same sample, sequenced in a study of T cell repertoires in cytomegalovirus infection. From the reads, TCRdb called clonotypes with MiXCR, one entry per CDR3 protein. This table has about 160,000 distinct CDR3 sequences, about 22% appearing once. Their recognized antigens are unknown. This material consisted of CD8+ T cells from cultured PBMCs, taken from culture after CMV antigen stimulation. The receptors were sampled from a human donor in good health (CMV status not recorded). Some clones in this sample may be carry-over from other donors' samples.

This clonotype was detected only a few times. Its ends do not fully match the called genes, so a read error is possible. This rearrangement joins TRBV7-6 to TRBJ2-1, with 8 bases that match TRBD2. The CDR3 covers 15 residues. CDR1 is SGHVS and CDR2 is FNYEAQ in the germline V gene. The CDR3 loop reads CASSAGPGGGNEQFF. The DNA of the CDR3 is TGCGCCAGCAGCGCCGGCCCGGGGGGGGGCAATGAGCAGTTCTTC. The full variable domain, its missing parts supplied by reference TRBV7-6 and TRBJ2-1, is GAGVSQSPRYKVTKRGQDVALRCDPISGHVSLYWYRQALGQGPEFLTYFNYEAQQDKSGLPNDRFSAERPEGSISTLTIQRTEQRDSAMYRCASSAGPGGGNEQFFGPGTRLTVL.

V usage is TRBV20-1 and J usage is TRBJ2-5; D remains ambiguous. CDR3 length: 13 amino acids. The germline V gene encodes CDR1 DFQATT and CDR2 SNEGSKA (reference sequence). Deletions cut 4 bases from V and 0 bases from J, with 9 bases between. DNA of the CDR3: TGCAGTGCTAAGTTACTGGACCAAGAGACCCAGTACTTC. It is translated as CSAKLLDQETQYF.

V gene TRBV7-2 combines with J gene TRBJ2-3, with 10 bases aligning to TRBD1. V lost 0 bases to trimming and J lost 6 bases; unmatched junction nucleotides: 9. Germline CDR1 SGHTA, CDR2 FQGNSA. The length of the CDR3 is 17 residues. The DNA for the CDR3 is TGTGCCAGCAGCTTAGCCACGGACAGGGGGAGGGGGGATACGCAGTATTTT. Translation: CASSLATDRGRGDTQYF.

The chain joins TRBV7-6 to TRBJ1-4; 7 bases match TRBD1. Per the germline V gene, CDR1 is SGHVS and CDR2 is FNYEAQ. The CDR3 is 16 residues long. Trimming took 3 bases from V and 5 from J; bases not matched to a gene: 9. DNA of the CDR3: TGTGCCAGCAGCTTTGGAGGGGGCAGAGGAAATGAAAAACTGTTTTTT. This encodes CASSFGGGRGNEKLFF.

CDR3 in amino acids: CASSQDSGGSYNEQFF. The CDR3, as DNA: TGTGCCAGCAGCCAAGATTCGGGGGGCTCCTACAATGAGCAGTTCTTC. This chain connects TRBV4-2 to TRBJ2-1; 7 nucleotides line up with TRBD2. Germline CDR1 and CDR2: LGHNA and YNFKEQ. The CDR3 extends over 16 amino acids. J was trimmed by 0 bases and V by 0 bases; bases with no gene match: 2.

The CDR3 is CASRGTGPYNEQFF. CDR3 sequence (DNA): TGTGCCTCAAGGGGTACGGGACCCTACAATGAGCAGTTCTTC. V and J are TRBV4-2 and TRBJ2-1; D is possibly TRBD1 or TRBD2 (5 bases each). CDR1 is LGHNA and CDR2 is YNFKEQ in the germline V gene. This CDR3 spans 14 amino acids. With 11 bases removed from V and 2 bases from J, the gap between germline ends came to 16 bases.

The chain combines TRBV6-1 with TRBJ1-6; D uncertain. The ends were cut back, 6 bases at V and 6 bases at J, with 9 bases in the middle. The CDR3 has 13 residues. Germline V gene data show CDR1 as MNHNS and CDR2 as SASEGT. The CDR3 DNA sequence: TGTGCCAGCAGCCTGCCCAGTAATTCACCCCTCCACTTT. It translates to CASSLPSNSPLHF.

This clonotype was seen a handful of times. The chain employs TRBV19 and TRBJ2-1; 8 nucleotides line up with TRBD1. The CDR3 has 17 residues. Germline CDR1 LNHDA, CDR2 SQIVND (reference sequence). Germline trimming cut 8 bases from V and 5 bases from J; bases unmatched to any gene: 17. CDR3 in amino acids: CASDRGQAQTGDNEQFF. CDR3 nucleotides: TGTGCCAGTGACCGGGGACAGGCCCAAACAGGGGACAATGAGCAGTTCTTC.